The 15 T cell receptor beta chains below were found in one sample sequenced in a study of metastatic and nonmetastatic thyroid tumors. MiXCR reprocessed the PCR reads for TCRdb. Here the sample spans 65,000 to 70,000 clones, 12% to 15% being singletons. No treatment had been given to any patient before thyroid surgery. Sequencing input: blood. Receptors were obtained from a male donor with papillary thyroid cancer or a benign thyroid nodule (not recorded which). Some clones in this sample may be carry-over from other donors' samples.

The table lists this clone with a few counts. This sequence joins TRBV10-3 and TRBJ2-7; 10 bases line up with TRBD2. Germline assignment: CDR1 ENHRY and CDR2 SYGVKD. J lost 1 base, V lost 8 bases, and 14 bases had no gene match. The CDR3 contains 17 residues. This CDR3 reads CAIPKLLSGRASYEQYF. CDR3 DNA sequence: TGTGCCATCCCCAAGCTCCTCAGCGGGAGGGCGTCCTACGAGCAGTACTTC.

At least ten counts were recorded for this clone. J is TRBJ2-7 and V is TRBV6-2 or TRBV6-3; 7 bases map to TRBD1. Per the germline V gene, CDR1 is MNHEY and CDR2 is SVGEGT. Losses at the gene ends were 2 bases for V and 5 bases for J; bases not matched to a gene: 6. This CDR3 region has 14 residues. In DNA, the CDR3 is TGTGCCAGCAGTTACATTAGACAGGGCGACGAGCAGTACTTC. Translating gives CASSYIRQGDEQYF.

This clone was recorded at least ten times. The CDR3 DNA follows: TGTGCCTGGAGCCCCTTTGGGACCGGGGAGCTGTTTTTT. Its translation: CAWSPFGTGELFF. This chain joins TRBV30 and TRBJ2-2; no clear D gene. Trimming stripped 3 bases from V and 5 bases from J, with 10 bases between. This CDR3 region has 13 residues. Germline CDR1 reads GTSNPN; CDR2 reads SVGIG (reference sequence).

This clone was recorded many times. This specimen includes other DNA sequences encoding the same CDR3. The chain employs TRBV18 and TRBJ2-1; D is unclear. Germline lookup yields CDR1 KGHSH and CDR2 LQKENI. CDR3 length equals 12 residues. Trimming shortened V by 4 bases and J by 8 bases, and 9 bases separated the two germline ends. CDR3 region: CASSQSTYEQFF. CDR3 DNA sequence: TGTGCCAGCTCACAGTCGACCTATGAGCAGTTCTTC.

This clone showed up many times. CDR3 bases: TGCAGCGTTGAAGAGGGTAGGTCCTACAATGAGCAGTTCTTC. It encodes CSVEEGRSYNEQFF. The chain is built from TRBV29-1 and TRBJ2-1; D is ambiguous. Trimming shortened V by 0 bases and J by 1 base, and 7 bases separated the two germline ends. Germline assignment: CDR1 SQVTM and CDR2 ANQGSEA. The CDR3 length is 14 residues.

This clone was found many times. This rearrangement joins TRBV2 to TRBJ2-1; the D gene is possibly TRBD2 (6 bases). The CDR3 contains 15 residues. Germline V gene sequence: CDR1 SNHLY, CDR2 FYNNEI. The germline V and J ends were trimmed by 8 bases and 5 bases, with 19 bases remaining between them. CDR3 sequence: CASSRRETQDNEQFF. The CDR3 coding sequence is TGTGCCAGCTCGAGGAGGGAGACCCAGGACAATGAGCAGTTCTTC.

As for this clone: A much larger clone lies one base from this, so it may be a read error. The V call is TRBV14, the J call TRBJ1-3, with D hard to call. CDR1 and CDR2 (germline): SGHDN, FVKESK. The ends were cut back, 2 bases at V and 1 base at J, with 0 bases in the middle. This CDR3 has 12 residues. Written as DNA, the CDR3 is TGTGCCAGCAGCCAATCTGGAAACACCATATATTTT. The encoded protein is CASSQSGNTIYF.

This clone has at least ten counts. A junction boundary mismatches the germline segment, possibly from a read error. CDR3 loop: CAWTRGTHPVF. The CDR3 DNA follows: TGTGCCTGGACCAGGGGGACTCATCCGGTCTTC. The J gene is TRBJ2-1, the V gene TRBV30; D possibly corresponds to TRBD1 (7 bases). Germline V gene sequence: CDR1 GTSNPN, CDR2 SVGIG (reference sequence). This CDR3 contains 11 residues.

This clone has at least ten counts. The chain employs TRBV2 and TRBJ2-4; D is unresolved. CDR3 size: 14 residues. V lost 0 bases and J lost 7, with 10 bases in between. Germline-derived CDR1 and CDR2 are SNHLY and FYNNEI. CDR3 sequence: CASSEALYPNIQYF. The CDR3 coding sequence is TGTGCCAGCAGTGAAGCGCTTTATCCTAACATTCAGTACTTC.

This clone was seen ten or more times. The chain couples TRBV4-2 to TRBJ2-7; the D gene is possibly TRBD1 (6 bases). The CDR3 loop spans 18 amino acids. Germline V gene lookup returns CDR1 LGHNA and CDR2 YNFKEQ. Trimming shortened V by 0 bases and J by 0 bases, and 18 bases separated the two germline ends. The CDR3: CASSQDMDGTLSSYEQYF. DNA for the CDR3: TGTGCCAGCAGCCAAGATATGGACGGGACACTGAGCTCCTACGAGCAGTACTTC.

This chain joins TRBV6-1 and TRBJ2-1; D remains unclear. The V gene lost 2 bases and the J gene lost 0 bases, with 17 bases spanning the gap. Germline V gene lookup returns CDR1 MNHNS and CDR2 SASEGT. The CDR3 contains 18 residues. CDR3 amino acids: CASSEPMHGFSSYNEQFF. The CDR3 nucleotides read TGTGCCAGCAGTGAACCCATGCACGGCTTTAGCTCCTACAATGAGCAGTTCTTC.

This clone turned up a few times. A read error may be the cause here, since a much bigger clone is one base away. The V gene is TRBV5-4, the J gene TRBJ2-1, with D possibly being TRBD2 (6 bases). The CDR3 sequence is 15 residues long. Trimming took off 0 bases at V and 4 bases at J, with 11 bases between the two ends. The V gene's germline CDR1 is SGHNT and CDR2 YYREEE (reference sequence). The CDR3 region has the DNA TGTGCCAGCAGCTTGGAGGGGAGGAGTTACAATGAGCAGTTCTTC. This translates into CASSLEGRSYNEQFF.

The CDR3 DNA sequence: TGTGCCAGCACTGAGAGTACGGAGGACCTCGAGACCCAGTACTTC. This codes for CASTESTEDLETQYF. This chain links TRBV2 with TRBJ2-5, with a weak D call TRBD2 (5 bases). The V gene's germline CDR1 is SNHLY and CDR2 FYNNEI. V was clipped by 7 bases and J by 5 bases, with 20 bases between them. This CDR3 is 15 amino acids long. Full variable domain (rest looked up from reference TRBV2 and TRBJ2-5): EPEVTQTPSHQVTQMGQEVILRCVPISNHLYFYWYRQILGQKVEFLVSFYNNEISEKSEIFDDQFSVERPDGSNFTLKIRSTKLEDSAMYFCASTESTEDLETQYFGPGTRLLVL.

The sample holds many counts of this clone. The V call is TRBV10-2, the J call TRBJ2-3, with 11 bases matching TRBD2. With V trimmed by 8 bases and J by 7 bases, 14 bases remained unmatched. The CDR3 spans 16 residues. CDR1 and CDR2 from the germline V gene are WSHSY and SAAADI. In DNA form, the CDR3 reads TGCGCCAGCGCCACACGTGGGACTAGCGGCTTCAATACGCAGTATTTT. This sequence encodes CASATRGTSGFNTQYF.

This clone was observed at least ten times. The genes are TRBV9 and TRBJ1-3; possible D gene TRBD1, 5 bases. Germline-derived CDR1 and CDR2 are SGDLS and YYNGEE. The V gene lost 4 bases and the J gene lost 8 bases, with 16 bases spanning the gap. The CDR3 extends over 14 amino acids. The CDR3 region has the DNA TGTGCCAGCAGCCTCTGGGGCGGGACGGACACCATATATTTT. Translated, it gives CASSLWGGTDTIYF.